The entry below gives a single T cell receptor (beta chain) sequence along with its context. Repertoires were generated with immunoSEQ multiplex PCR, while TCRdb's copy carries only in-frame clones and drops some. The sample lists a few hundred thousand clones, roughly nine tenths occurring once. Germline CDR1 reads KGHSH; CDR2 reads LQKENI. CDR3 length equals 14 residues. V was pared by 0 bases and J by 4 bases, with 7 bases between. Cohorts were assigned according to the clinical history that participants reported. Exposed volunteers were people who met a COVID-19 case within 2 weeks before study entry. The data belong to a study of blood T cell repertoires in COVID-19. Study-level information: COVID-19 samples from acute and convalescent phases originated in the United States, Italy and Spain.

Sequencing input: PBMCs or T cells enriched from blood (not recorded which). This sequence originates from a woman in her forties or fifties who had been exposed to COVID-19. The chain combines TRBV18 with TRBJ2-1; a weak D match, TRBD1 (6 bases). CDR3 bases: TGTGCCAGCTCACCACCAAGGGGGTACAATGAGCAGTTCTTC. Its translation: CASSPPRGYNEQFF. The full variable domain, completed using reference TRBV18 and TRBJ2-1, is NAGVMQNPRHLVRRRGQEARLRCSPMKGHSHVYWYRQLPEEGLKFMVYLQKENIIDESGMPKERFSAEFPKEGPSILRIQQVVRGDSAAYFCASSPPRGYNEQFFGPGTRLTVL.